Listed here are 14 T cell receptor beta chains from one sample, sequenced in a study of blood T cell repertoires in COVID-19. Assay used: immunoSEQ multiplex PCR; TCRdb lists only in-frame clones, some missing. The sample carries over 250,000 clones, 80% to 90% recorded once. Sequenced sample: peripheral blood. The receptor set was obtained from a woman between 65 and 79 years old with acute or convalescent COVID-19.

This clone came up a few times. CDR3 coding DNA: TGTGCCAGCAGTTCAGACACCGGGGAGCTGTTTTTT. Amino acids: CASSSDTGELFF. The chain has TRBV28 and TRBJ2-2; D uncertain. CDR1 is MDHEN and CDR2 is SYDVKM in the germline V gene. The CDR3 consists of 12 residues. V was pared by 4 bases and J by 3 bases, with 3 bases between.

The V and J genes are TRBV20-1 and TRBJ1-1, with a tentative D call TRBD1 (5 bases). Trimming cost V 6 bases and J 5 bases, with 7 bases left between them. Germline V lookup: CDR1 DFQATT, CDR2 SNEGSKA (reference sequence). The CDR3 has 10 residues. CDR3 in DNA: TGCAGTGCGGGGGGGACTGAAGCTTTCTTT. Its translation is CSAGGTEAFF.

V usage is TRBV12-3 or TRBV12-4 and J usage is TRBJ2-7, with 7 positions matching TRBD2. J lost 12 bases, V lost 5 bases, and 10 bases had no gene match. The CDR3 extends over 12 amino acids. The CDR3 protein is CASSIRGSGPYF. Here the CDR3 DNA reads TGTGCCAGCAGTATCCGAGGTAGCGGGCCGTACTTC.

V usage is TRBV3-1 (or the pseudogene TRBV3-2) and J usage is TRBJ2-7; 8 positions match TRBD1. CDR3 length: 12 residues. V gave up 3 bases and J gave up 5 bases; unmatched junction bases: 0. Germline V gene data show CDR1 as LGHDT and CDR2 as YNNKEL (reference sequence). The CDR3 nucleotides read TGTGCCAGCAGCCAGGACAGGGACGAGCAGTACTTC. This translates into CASSQDRDEQYF.

CDR3 sequence: CASSTSGGEDEQYF. CDR3 nucleotide sequence: TGTGCCAGCAGCACGAGCGGGGGGGAAGACGAGCAGTACTTC. The J gene is TRBJ2-7, the V gene TRBV5-6; TRBD2 aligns across 10 bases. The J segment lost 5 bases and the V segment lost 4 bases, leaving 6 bases of the junction unmatched. This CDR3 region has 14 residues. Germline CDR1 SGHDT, CDR2 YYEEEE.

The chain joins TRBV30 to TRBJ1-1, with D uncertain. V lost 5 bases to trimming and J lost 5 bases, with 18 bases between them. Per germline, CDR1 GTSNPN and CDR2 SVGIG (reference sequence). This CDR3 is 14 amino acids long. The DNA for the CDR3 is TGTGCCTGGGCTAGAGGACCGTCGGGGACTGAAGCTTTCTTT. Protein: CAWARGPSGTEAFF.

This chain uses TRBV5-1 with TRBJ2-1; D is possibly TRBD1 (6 bases). Germline CDR1 is SGHRS and CDR2 is YFSETQ. V shed 4 bases and J shed 2 bases, with 13 bases lying between them. The CDR3 loop spans 15 amino acids. The CDR3 here is CASSTTGITYNEQFF. The DNA of the CDR3 is TGCGCCAGCAGCACTACAGGGATAACCTACAATGAGCAGTTCTTC.

V usage is TRBV5-1 and J usage is TRBJ2-1; 7 bases match TRBD2. Trimming took 4 bases from V and 1 from J; bases not matched to a gene: 5. Germline V gene lookup returns CDR1 SGHRS and CDR2 YFSETQ. The CDR3 covers 15 residues. The DNA of the CDR3 is TGCGCCAGCAGCCCCCGGGGGGTTTCCTACAATGAGCAGTTCTTC. Its translation is CASSPRGVSYNEQFF.

The chain links TRBV3-1 (or the pseudogene TRBV3-2) to TRBJ2-5; D remains ambiguous. Germline V gene sequence: CDR1 LGHDT, CDR2 YNNKEL (reference sequence). The CDR3 has 15 amino acids. V lost 0 bases, J lost 1 base, and 9 bases lay in between. The CDR3: CASSQDRDSQETQYF. The DNA for the CDR3 is TGTGCCAGCAGCCAAGATCGCGACTCCCAAGAGACCCAGTACTTC.

The chain has TRBV30 and TRBJ2-7, with D tentatively TRBD1 (6 bases). The germline V gene encodes CDR1 GTSNPN and CDR2 SVGIG (reference sequence). The CDR3 length is 12 residues. Trimming removed 2 bases from V and 2 bases from J, with 7 bases in between. The CDR3 spells CAWSKGAYEQYF. The CDR3 DNA reads TGTGCCTGGAGTAAGGGGGCCTACGAGCAGTACTTC.

This sequence joins TRBV5-1 and TRBJ2-1; D gene ambiguous. Germline values: CDR1 SGHRS, CDR2 YFSETQ. This CDR3 region has 15 residues. Trimming left V 4 bases short and J 0 bases short, with 11 bases between. CDR3 sequence reads: CASSPDPGSYNEQFF. As DNA, the CDR3 is TGCGCCAGCAGCCCGGATCCGGGCTCCTACAATGAGCAGTTCTTC.

The chain recombines TRBV30 with TRBJ2-7, with 11 positions matching TRBD1. In germline, CDR1 is GTSNPN, CDR2 SVGIG (reference sequence). V was clipped by 5 bases and J by 4 bases; unmatched bases: 4. CDR3 length: 13 residues. The CDR3: CAWDRDRGYEQYF. The CDR3 DNA reads TGTGCCTGGGACCGGGACAGGGGGTACGAGCAGTACTTC. The whole variable domain, filled in from reference TRBV30 and TRBJ2-7, reads SQTIHQWPATLVQPVGSPLSLECTVEGTSNPNLYWYRQAAGRGLQLLFYSVGIGQISSEVPQNLSASRPQDRQFILSSKKLLLSDSGFYLCAWDRDRGYEQYFGPGTRLTVT.

Only one count was recorded for this clone. The chain uses TRBV6-5 and TRBJ1-5, with TRBD1 matching over 8 bases. V shed 3 bases, J shed 10 bases, and the junction held 5 bases outside the gene matches. The germline V gene has CDR1 MNHEY and CDR2 SVGAGI. This CDR3 is 13 amino acids long. The DNA for the CDR3 is TGTGCCAGCAGTTATGACAGGGGACAACCCCAGCATTTT. This translates into CASSYDRGQPQHF.

V is TRBV15 and J is TRBJ1-4; D uncertain. This CDR3 region has 17 residues. Trimming took off 0 bases at V and 4 bases at J, with 15 bases between the two ends. Germline CDR1 LNHNV, CDR2 YYDKDF (reference sequence). CDR3 in DNA: TGTGCCACCAGCAGAGATGATCCGGGGTTTAGTAATGAAAAACTGTTTTTT. As protein: CATSRDDPGFSNEKLFF.